The subject of this entry is one T cell receptor beta chain. Time point given: newly diagnosed GD, antithyroid drugs for less than 3 months. RNA isolated from PBMCs was used to make the TCR library. The guidelines of the American Thyroid Association were the basis for diagnosing Graves' disease. This record belongs to a study of regulatory T cells in long-lasting Graves disease. About the research overall: Those Graves' patients who were newly diagnosed had been on antithyroid drugs under 3 months.

Investigators prepared the TCR beta libraries by applying iRepertoire HTBI primers and Arm-PCR of CDR3 regions. TCRdb reprocessed the multiplex PCR reads via MiXCR and lists one record per CDR3 protein. The table has about 380,000 distinct CDR3 sequences, 15% seen once. The junction had 8 bases not matched to a gene; V was cut back by 2 bases and J by 5 bases. The CDR3 runs to 15 residues. The V gene's germline CDR1 is MNHNS and CDR2 SASEGT. The receptor was derived from a female donor with Graves disease. This sample comprised peripheral blood mononuclear cells (PBMCs), obtained at new diagnosis, from a patient treated with antithyroid drugs. The chain links TRBV6-1 to TRBJ2-5, with TRBD2 identical over 7 bases. CDR3 protein: CASSEIVLGGETQYF. The CDR3, as DNA: TGTGCCAGCAGTGAAATCGTGTTGGGGGGGGAGACCCAGTACTTC.